These 7 T cell receptor beta chains originate from one sample sequenced in a study of cytomegalovirus exposure and HLA in healthy donors. Produced via immunoSEQ multiplex PCR; TCRdb's table is partial and in-frame only. The sample yields over 150,000 clones, just under 90% seen once. Sequenced: PBMCs. The origin of the receptors is a man aged 18 to 29 in good health and CMV-seropositive.

The chain is built from TRBV13 and TRBJ2-5; 11 nucleotides match TRBD2. The germline V gene encodes CDR1 PRHDT and CDR2 FYEKMQ (reference sequence). The V segment lost 5 bases and the J segment 5 bases; nucleotides outside the gene matches: 10. The CDR3 sequence is 16 residues long. CDR3 nucleotides: TGTGCCAGCAGCCCAGACTCGACTAGCGGGAAGGAGACCCAGTACTTC. Amino acids: CASSPDSTSGKETQYF.

Regarding this clone: Sequence at one end of the junction differs from germline and may be a read error. V is TRBV9 and J is TRBJ2-1, with D possibly matching TRBD1 (6 bases). The CDR3 totals 18 residues. The germline CDR1 and CDR2 sequences are SGDLS and YYNGEE. CDR3 amino acids: CASSVGTFRGSIYNEQFF. DNA of the CDR3: TGTGCCAGTAGCGTTGGGACATTTCGGGGCTCTATCTACAATGAGCAGTTCTTC.

The rearrangement joins TRBV7-6 to TRBJ2-1; weak D call: TRBD2 (6 bases). Trimming stripped 2 bases from V and 5 bases from J, with 19 bases between. This CDR3 is 17 amino acids long. Germline lookup yields CDR1 SGHVS and CDR2 FNYEAQ. DNA of the CDR3: TGTGCCAGCAGCTTAAATCGCTTTGGCGGGAAGAACAATGAGCAGTTCTTC. This encodes CASSLNRFGGKNNEQFF. Full variable domain (outside the CDR3, taken from reference TRBV7-6 and TRBJ2-1): GAGVSQSPRYKVTKRGQDVALRCDPISGHVSLYWYRQALGQGPEFLTYFNYEAQQDKSGLPNDRFSAERPEGSISTLTIQRTEQRDSAMYRCASSLNRFGGKNNEQFFGPGTRLTVL.

The chain couples TRBV7-3 to TRBJ2-1, with TRBD2 identical over 10 bases. Trimming removed 5 bases from V and 7 bases from J; junction bases left unmatched: 8. The CDR3 extends over 15 amino acids. CDR1 SGHTA and CDR2 FQGTGA come from the germline V gene. In DNA form, the CDR3 reads TGTGCCAGCAGCCCGTCTAGCGGGAGCTCAAATGAGCAGTTCTTC. Residues: CASSPSSGSSNEQFF.

The chain couples TRBV5-1 to TRBJ2-7, with D possibly being TRBD1 (6 bases). This CDR3 has 14 residues. Trimming pared 4 bases from V and 2 bases from J, leaving 13 bases between. Germline values: CDR1 SGHRS, CDR2 YFSETQ. The DNA of the CDR3 is TGCGCCAGCAGCGCGACAGGTGCTACCTACGAGCAGTACTTC. It translates to CASSATGATYEQYF.

A few counts support this clone. The chain uses TRBV27 and TRBJ1-5; D remains unclear. Trimming left V 5 bases short and J 6 bases short, with 8 bases between. Germline-derived CDR1 and CDR2 are MNHEY and SMNVEV (reference sequence). This CDR3 contains 12 residues. The CDR3 DNA follows: TGTGCCAGCAGTACCCTAAGTCAGCCCCAGCATTTT. Its protein is CASSTLSQPQHF.

The rearrangement uses TRBV4-1 and TRBJ2-1; D uncertain. CDR3 length equals 18 residues. Germline assignment: CDR1 MGHRA and CDR2 YSYEKL. V lost 0 bases, J lost 0 bases, and 15 bases lay in between. CDR3 residues: CASSQDMKEMVSYNEQFF. The DNA of the CDR3 is TGCGCCAGCAGCCAAGATATGAAGGAGATGGTCTCCTACAATGAGCAGTTCTTC.